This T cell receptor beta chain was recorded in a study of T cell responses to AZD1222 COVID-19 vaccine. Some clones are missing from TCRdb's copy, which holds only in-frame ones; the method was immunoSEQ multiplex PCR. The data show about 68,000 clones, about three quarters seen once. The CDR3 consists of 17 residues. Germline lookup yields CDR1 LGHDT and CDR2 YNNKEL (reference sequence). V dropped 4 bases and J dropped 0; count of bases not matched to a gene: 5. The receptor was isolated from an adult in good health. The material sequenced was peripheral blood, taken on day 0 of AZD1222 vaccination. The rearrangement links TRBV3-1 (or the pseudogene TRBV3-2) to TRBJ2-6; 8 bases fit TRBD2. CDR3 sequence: CASSPASGYSGANVLTF. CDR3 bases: TGTGCCAGCAGCCCAGCTAGCGGGTACTCTGGGGCCAACGTCCTGACTTTC.